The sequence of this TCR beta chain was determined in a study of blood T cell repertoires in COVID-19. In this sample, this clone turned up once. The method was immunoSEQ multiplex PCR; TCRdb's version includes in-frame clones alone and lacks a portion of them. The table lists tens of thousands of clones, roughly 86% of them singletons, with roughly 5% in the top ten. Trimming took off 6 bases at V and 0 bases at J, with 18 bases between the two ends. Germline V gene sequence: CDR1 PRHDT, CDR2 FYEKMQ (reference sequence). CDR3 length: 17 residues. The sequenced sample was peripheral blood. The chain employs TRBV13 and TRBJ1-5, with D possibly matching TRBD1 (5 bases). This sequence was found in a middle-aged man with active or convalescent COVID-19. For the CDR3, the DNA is TGTGCCAGCAGAGAACCGCCCCTCAGGGATAGCAATCAGCCCCAGCATTTT. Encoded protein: CASREPPLRDSNQPQHF.